The T cell receptor beta chain described here comes from a study of blood T cell repertoires in COVID-19. As for the study in general: PBMCs, B-cell-depleted T cells, or T cells provided the cDNA or gDNA that made up the material.

Per the original methods: Estimates of nucleated cell counts were drawn from the amplification of reference gene primers. Using immunoSEQ multiplex PCR, the repertoire was profiled, and TCRdb retains in-frame clones only, with some absent. The DNA gave D and trimming, while V, J and clone size come from that table. The table has over 150,000 clones, about four fifths seen once. This CDR3 spans 14 amino acids. V was pared by 3 bases and J by 7 bases, with 13 bases between. CDR1 KGHSH and CDR2 LQKENI come from the germline V gene. The V call is TRBV18, the J call TRBJ1-5; TRBD1 is a possible D gene (5 bases). The specimen was peripheral blood. The source of this sequence is a woman in her 70s who had recovered from COVID-19. CDR3 DNA: TGTGCCAGCTCACCTCCGGGGGGTCAACAGCCCCAGCATTTT. This encodes CASSPPGGQQPQHF.